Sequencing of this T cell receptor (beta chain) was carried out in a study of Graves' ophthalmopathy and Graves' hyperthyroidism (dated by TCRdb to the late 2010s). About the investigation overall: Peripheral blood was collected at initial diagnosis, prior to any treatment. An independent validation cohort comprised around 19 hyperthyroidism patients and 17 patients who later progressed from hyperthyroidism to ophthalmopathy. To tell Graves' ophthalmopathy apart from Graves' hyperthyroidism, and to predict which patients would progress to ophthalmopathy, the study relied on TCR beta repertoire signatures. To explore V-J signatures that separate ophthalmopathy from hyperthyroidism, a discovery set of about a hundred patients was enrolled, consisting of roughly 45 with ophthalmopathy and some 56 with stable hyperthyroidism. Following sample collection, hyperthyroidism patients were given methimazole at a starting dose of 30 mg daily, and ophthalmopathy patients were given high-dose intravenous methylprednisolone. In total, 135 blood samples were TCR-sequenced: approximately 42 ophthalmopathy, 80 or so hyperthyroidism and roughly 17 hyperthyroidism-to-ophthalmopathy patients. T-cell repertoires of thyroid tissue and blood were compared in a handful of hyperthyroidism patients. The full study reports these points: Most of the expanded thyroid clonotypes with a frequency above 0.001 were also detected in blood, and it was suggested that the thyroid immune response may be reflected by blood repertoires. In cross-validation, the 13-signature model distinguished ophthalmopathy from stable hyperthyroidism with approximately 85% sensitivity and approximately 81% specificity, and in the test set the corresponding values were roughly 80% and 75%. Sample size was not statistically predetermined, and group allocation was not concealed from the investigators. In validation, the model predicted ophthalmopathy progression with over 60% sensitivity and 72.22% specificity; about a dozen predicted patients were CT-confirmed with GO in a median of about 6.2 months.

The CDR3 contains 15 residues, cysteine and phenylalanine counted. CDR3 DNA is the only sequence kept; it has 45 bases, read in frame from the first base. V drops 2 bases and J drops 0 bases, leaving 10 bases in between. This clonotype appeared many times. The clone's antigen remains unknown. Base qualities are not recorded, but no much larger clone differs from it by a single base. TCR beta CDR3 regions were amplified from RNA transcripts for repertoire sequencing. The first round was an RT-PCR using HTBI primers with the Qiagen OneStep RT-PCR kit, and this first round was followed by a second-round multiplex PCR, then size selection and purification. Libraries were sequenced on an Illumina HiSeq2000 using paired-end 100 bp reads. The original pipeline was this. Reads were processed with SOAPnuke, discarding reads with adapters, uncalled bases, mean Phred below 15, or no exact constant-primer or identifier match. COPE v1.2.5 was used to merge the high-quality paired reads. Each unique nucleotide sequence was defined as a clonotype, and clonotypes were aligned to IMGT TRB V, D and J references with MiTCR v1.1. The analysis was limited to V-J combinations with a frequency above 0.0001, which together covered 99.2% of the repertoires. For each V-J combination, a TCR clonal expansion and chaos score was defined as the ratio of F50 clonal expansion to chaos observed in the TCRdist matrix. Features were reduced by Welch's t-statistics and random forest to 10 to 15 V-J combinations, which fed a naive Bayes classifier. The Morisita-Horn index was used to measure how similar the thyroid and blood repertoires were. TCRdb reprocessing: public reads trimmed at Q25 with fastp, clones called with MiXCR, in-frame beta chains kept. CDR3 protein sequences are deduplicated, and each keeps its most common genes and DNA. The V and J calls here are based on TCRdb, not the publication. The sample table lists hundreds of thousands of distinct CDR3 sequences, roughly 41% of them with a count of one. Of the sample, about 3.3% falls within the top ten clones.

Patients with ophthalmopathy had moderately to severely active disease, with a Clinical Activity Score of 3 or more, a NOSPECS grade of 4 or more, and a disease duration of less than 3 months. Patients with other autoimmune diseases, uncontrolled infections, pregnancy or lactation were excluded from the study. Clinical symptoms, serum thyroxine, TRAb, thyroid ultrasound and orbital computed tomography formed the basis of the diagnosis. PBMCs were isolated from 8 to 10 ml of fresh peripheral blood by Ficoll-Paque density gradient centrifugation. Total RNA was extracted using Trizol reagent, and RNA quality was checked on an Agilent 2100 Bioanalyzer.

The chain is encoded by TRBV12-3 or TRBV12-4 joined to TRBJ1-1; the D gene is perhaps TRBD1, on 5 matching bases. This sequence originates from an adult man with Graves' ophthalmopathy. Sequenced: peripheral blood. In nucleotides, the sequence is TGTGCCAGCAGTTTAATGGGGGAGATGAACACTGAAGCTTTCTTT. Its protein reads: CASSLMGEMNTEAFF.